Each of the 10 T cell receptor beta chains below was sequenced from the same sample in a study of blood T cell repertoires in COVID-19. The method was immunoSEQ multiplex PCR; TCRdb's version includes in-frame clones alone and lacks a portion of them. Among more than 90,000 clones listed, 85% were seen once. Sample: peripheral blood. The receptors shown here come from a woman in her 70s with active or convalescent COVID-19.

This clone was observed once. This chain connects TRBV11-2 to TRBJ2-3; D gene ambiguous. Germline-derived CDR1 and CDR2 are SGHAT and FQNNGV. V gave up 4 bases and J gave up 3 bases, with 11 bases separating them. This CDR3 has 14 residues. DNA for the CDR3: TGTGCCAGCAGCTGGAGTTCCCTAACAGATACGCAGTATTTT. Protein: CASSWSSLTDTQYF.

This rearrangement joins TRBV10-3 to TRBJ2-1, with 8 bases identical to TRBD2. Germline CDR1 is ENHRY and CDR2 is SYGVKD. This CDR3 is built from 14 residues. Germline trimming cut 4 bases from V and 6 bases from J; bases unmatched to any gene: 5. The CDR3 DNA sequence: TGTGCCATCAGTGCCGCGGGAGGACCCAATGAGCAGTTCTTC. It translates to CAISAAGGPNEQFF.

The chain links TRBV27 to TRBJ1-6; D is perhaps TRBD1 (5 bases). From germline, CDR1 is MNHEY and CDR2 SMNVEV (reference sequence). This CDR3 has 14 amino acids. The ends were cut back, 2 bases at V and 9 bases at J, with 11 bases in the middle. CDR3 sequence reads: CASSLGGLGSPLHF. The DNA of the CDR3 is TGTGCCAGCAGTTTAGGGGGGTTAGGTTCACCCCTCCACTTT.

The sample holds a few counts of this clone. This rearrangement joins TRBV15 to TRBJ1-1; D not certain. In germline, CDR1 is LNHNV, CDR2 YYDKDF (reference sequence). The CDR3 length is 14 residues. Trimming left V 3 bases short and J 2 bases short, with 10 bases between. Here the CDR3 reads CATSSQRGNTEAFF. The CDR3 DNA sequence: TGTGCCACCAGCAGTCAACGGGGAAACACTGAAGCTTTCTTT.

The CDR3 is CASSDPRGPGGGYTF. The CDR3 DNA follows: TGTGCCAGTAGTGACCCCCGAGGACCCGGGGGTGGCTACACCTTC. The chain uses TRBV19 and TRBJ1-2; TRBD1 might be the D (5 bases). V gave up 5 bases and J gave up 7 bases, with 20 bases separating them. Germline V gene data show CDR1 as LNHDA and CDR2 as SQIVND (reference sequence). CDR3 length equals 15 residues. The full variable domain, its missing parts supplied by reference TRBV19 and TRBJ1-2, is DGGITQSPKYLFRKEGQNVTLSCEQNLNHDAMYWYRQDPGQGLRLIYYSQIVNDFQKGDIAEGYSVSREKKESFPLTVTSAQKNPTAFYLCASSDPRGPGGGYTFGSGTRLTVV.

The genes are TRBV9 and TRBJ2-7, with D maybe TRBD2 (7 bases). The CDR3 contains 16 residues. Germline values: CDR1 SGDLS, CDR2 YYNGEE. V was pared by 4 bases and J by 6 bases, with 23 bases between. CDR3 coding DNA: TGTGCCAGCAGCCGATGGGGGGCGGGAGTAGGTGGCGAGCAGTACTTC. It yields the protein CASSRWGAGVGGEQYF.

The V and J genes are TRBV5-6 and TRBJ2-7, with 8 bases lining up with TRBD1. The V gene end was trimmed by 2 bases and the J gene end by 5 bases; junction bases not matched to a gene: 3. CDR1 is SGHDT, CDR2 YYEEEE, per germline. The CDR3 contains 13 residues. The CDR3 loop reads CASSLDRGNEQYF. Written as DNA, the CDR3 is TGTGCCAGCAGCTTAGACAGGGGCAACGAGCAGTACTTC.

Here the CDR3 reads CASSPQLRDRGSMNTEAFF. CDR3 DNA: TGTGCCAGCTCACCACAGTTGCGGGACAGGGGGTCAATGAACACTGAAGCTTTCTTT. The chain combines TRBV18 with TRBJ1-1; 11 nucleotides line up with TRBD1. The germline V gene encodes CDR1 KGHSH and CDR2 LQKENI. The length of the CDR3 is 19 residues. V gave up 1 base and J gave up 0 bases; unmatched junction bases: 10.

V usage is TRBV7-2 and J usage is TRBJ2-1; D perhaps matches TRBD2 (6 bases). Germline V CDR1 and CDR2: SGHTA, FQGNSA. The CDR3 consists of 15 residues. Trimming removed 0 bases from V and 10 bases from J, with 16 bases in between. CDR3 sequence (DNA): TGTGCCAGCAGCTTAGCGGGAGGATTCCCCTACGAGCAGTTCTTC. Residues: CASSLAGGFPYEQFF.

This clone was detected only once. The chain employs TRBV6-5 and TRBJ1-1; D ambiguous. Trimming removed 6 bases from V and 1 base from J, with 9 bases in between. This CDR3 comprises 13 residues. CDR1 and CDR2 from the germline V gene are MNHEY and SVGAGI. CDR3 in amino acids: CASSGLANTEAFF. Written as DNA, the CDR3 is TGTGCCAGCAGCGGTCTTGCGAACACTGAAGCTTTCTTT.